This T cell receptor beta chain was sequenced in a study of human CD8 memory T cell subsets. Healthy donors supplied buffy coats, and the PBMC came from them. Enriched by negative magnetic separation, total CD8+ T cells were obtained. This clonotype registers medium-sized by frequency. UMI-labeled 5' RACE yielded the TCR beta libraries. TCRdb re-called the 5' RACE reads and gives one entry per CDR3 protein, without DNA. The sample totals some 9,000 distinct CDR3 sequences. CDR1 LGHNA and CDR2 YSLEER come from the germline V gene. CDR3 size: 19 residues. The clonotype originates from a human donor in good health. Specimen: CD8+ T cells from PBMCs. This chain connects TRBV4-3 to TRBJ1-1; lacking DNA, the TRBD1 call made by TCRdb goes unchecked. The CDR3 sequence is CASSQGTRGPAFRNTEAFF.